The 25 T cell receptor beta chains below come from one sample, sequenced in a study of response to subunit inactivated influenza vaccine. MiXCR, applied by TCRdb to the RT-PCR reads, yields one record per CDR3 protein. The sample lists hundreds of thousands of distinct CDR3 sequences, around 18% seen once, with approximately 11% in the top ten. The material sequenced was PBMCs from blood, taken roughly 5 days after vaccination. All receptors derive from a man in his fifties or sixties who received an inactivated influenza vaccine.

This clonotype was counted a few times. Written as DNA, the CDR3 is TGCAGTGCTAGAGATTGGCTAGCGGGAGCCTTAGATACGCAGTATTTT. This encodes CSARDWLAGALDTQYF. The rearrangement uses TRBV20-1 and TRBJ2-3; 10 nucleotides line up with TRBD2. The CDR3 runs 16 residues. Germline trimming cut 0 bases from V and 5 bases from J; bases unmatched to any gene: 8. Germline-derived CDR1 and CDR2 are DFQATT and SNEGSKA (reference sequence).

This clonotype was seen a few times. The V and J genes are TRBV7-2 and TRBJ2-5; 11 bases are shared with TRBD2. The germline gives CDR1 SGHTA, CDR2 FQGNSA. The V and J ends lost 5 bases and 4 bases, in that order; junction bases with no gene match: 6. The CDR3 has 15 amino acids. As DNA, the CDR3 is TGTGCCAGCAGCCTACCTAGCGGGAGGCGAGAGACCCAGTACTTC. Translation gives CASSLPSGRRETQYF.

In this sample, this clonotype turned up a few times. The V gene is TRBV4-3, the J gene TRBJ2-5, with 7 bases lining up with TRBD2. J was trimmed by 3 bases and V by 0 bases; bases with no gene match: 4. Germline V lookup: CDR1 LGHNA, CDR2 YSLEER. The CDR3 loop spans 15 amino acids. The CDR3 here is CASSQDSGQEETQYF. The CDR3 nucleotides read TGCGCCAGCAGCCAAGATAGCGGGCAAGAAGAGACCCAGTACTTC.

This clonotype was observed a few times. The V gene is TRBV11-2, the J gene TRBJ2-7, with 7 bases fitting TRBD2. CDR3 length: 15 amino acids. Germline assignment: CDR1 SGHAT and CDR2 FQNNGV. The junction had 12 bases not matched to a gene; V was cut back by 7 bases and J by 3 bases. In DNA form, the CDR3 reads TGTGCCAGCAACGCGGGACTATCCCTTTACTACGAGCAGTACTTC. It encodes CASNAGLSLYYEQYF. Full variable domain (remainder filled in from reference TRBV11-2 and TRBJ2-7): EAGVAQSPRYKIIEKRQSVAFWCNPISGHATLYWYQQILGQGPKLLIQFQNNGVVDDSQLPKDRFSAERLKGVDSTLKIQPAKLEDSAVYLCASNAGLSLYYEQYFGPGTRLTVT.

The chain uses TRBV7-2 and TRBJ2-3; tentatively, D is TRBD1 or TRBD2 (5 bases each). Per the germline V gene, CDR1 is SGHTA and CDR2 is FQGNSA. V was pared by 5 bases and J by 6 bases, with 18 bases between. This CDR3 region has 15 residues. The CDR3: CASSPPGPTSDTQYF. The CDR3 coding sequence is TGTGCCAGCAGCCCGCCGGGACCGACCTCTGATACGCAGTATTTT.

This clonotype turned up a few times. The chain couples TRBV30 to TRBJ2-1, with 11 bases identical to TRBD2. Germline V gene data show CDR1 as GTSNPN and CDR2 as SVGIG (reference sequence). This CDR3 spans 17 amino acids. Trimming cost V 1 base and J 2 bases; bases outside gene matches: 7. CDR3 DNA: TGTGCCTGGAGTGGTGGTAGCGGGGGGGCGGCCTACAATGAGCAGTTCTTC. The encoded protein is CAWSGGSGGAAYNEQFF.

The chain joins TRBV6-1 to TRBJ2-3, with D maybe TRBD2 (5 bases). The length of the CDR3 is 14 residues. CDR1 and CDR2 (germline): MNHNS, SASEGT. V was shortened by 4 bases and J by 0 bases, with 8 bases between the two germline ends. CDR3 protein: CASSADWSTDTQYF. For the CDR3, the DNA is TGTGCCAGCAGTGCGGACTGGAGCACAGATACGCAGTATTTT.

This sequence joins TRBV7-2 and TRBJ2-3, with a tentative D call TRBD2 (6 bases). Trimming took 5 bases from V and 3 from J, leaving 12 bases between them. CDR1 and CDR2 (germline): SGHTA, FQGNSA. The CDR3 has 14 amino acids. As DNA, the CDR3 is TGTGCCAGCAGCCCCCGCGGGACGACAGATACGCAGTATTTT. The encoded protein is CASSPRGTTDTQYF.

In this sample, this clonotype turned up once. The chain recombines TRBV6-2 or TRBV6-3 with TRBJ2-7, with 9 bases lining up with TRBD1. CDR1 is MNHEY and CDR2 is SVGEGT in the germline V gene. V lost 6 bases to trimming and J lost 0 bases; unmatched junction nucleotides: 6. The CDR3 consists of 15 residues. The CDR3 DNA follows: TGTGCCAGCAGCACAGGGGGCGCCCGCTCCTACGAGCAGTACTTC. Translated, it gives CASSTGGARSYEQYF.

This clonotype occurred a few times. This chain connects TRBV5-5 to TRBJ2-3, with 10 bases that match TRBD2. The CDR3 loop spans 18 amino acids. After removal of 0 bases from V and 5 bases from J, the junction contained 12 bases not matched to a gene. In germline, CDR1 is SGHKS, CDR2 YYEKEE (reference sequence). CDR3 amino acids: CASSLGPSGRGRIDTQYF. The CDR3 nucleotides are TGTGCCAGCAGCTTGGGTCCTAGCGGGAGAGGCAGGATAGATACGCAGTATTTT. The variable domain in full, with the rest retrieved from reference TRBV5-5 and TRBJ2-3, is DAGVTQSPTHLIKTRGQQVTLRCSPISGHKSVSWYQQVLGQGPQFIFQYYEKEERGRGNFPDRFSARQFPNYSSELNVNALLLGDSALYLCASSLGPSGRGRIDTQYFGPGTRLTVL.

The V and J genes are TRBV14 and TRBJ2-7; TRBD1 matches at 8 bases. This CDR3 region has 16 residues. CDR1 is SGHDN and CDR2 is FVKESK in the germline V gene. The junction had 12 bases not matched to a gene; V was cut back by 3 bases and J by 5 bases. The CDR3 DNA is TGTGCCAGCAGCCAGGACAGGGTAGAGAGATCCCACGAGCAGTACTTC. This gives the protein CASSQDRVERSHEQYF.

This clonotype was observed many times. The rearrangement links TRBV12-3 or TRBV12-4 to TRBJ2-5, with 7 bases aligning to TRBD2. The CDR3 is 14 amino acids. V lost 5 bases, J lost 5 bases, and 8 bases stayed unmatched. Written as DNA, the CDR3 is TGTGCCAGCAGTCCCCGGACTAGTCGGGAGACCCAGTACTTC. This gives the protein CASSPRTSRETQYF.

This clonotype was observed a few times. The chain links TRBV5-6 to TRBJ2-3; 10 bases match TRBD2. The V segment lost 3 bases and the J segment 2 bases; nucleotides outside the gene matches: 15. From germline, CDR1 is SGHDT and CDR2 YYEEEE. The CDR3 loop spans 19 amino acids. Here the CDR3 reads CASSSIWSLAGGITDTQYF. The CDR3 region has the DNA TGTGCCAGCAGCTCCATTTGGTCCTTAGCGGGGGGAATCACAGATACGCAGTATTTT.

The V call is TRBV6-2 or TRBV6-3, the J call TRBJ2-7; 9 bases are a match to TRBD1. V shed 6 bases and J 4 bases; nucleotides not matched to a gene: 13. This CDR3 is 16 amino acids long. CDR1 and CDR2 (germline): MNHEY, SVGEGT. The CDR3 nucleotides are TGTGCCAGCAGCCAGATCTGGAGGGACAGGGCATACGAGCAGTACTTC. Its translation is CASSQIWRDRAYEQYF.

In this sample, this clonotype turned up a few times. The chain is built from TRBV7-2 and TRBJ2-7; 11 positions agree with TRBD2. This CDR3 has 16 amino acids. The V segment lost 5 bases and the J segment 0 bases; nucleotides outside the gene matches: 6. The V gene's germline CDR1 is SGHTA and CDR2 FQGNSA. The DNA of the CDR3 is TGTGCCAGCAGCGTATCTAGCGGGAGGAACTCCTACGAGCAGTACTTC. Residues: CASSVSSGRNSYEQYF.

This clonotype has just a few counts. The CDR3 nucleotides read TGTGCCAGCAGTGAGGACAGGGCTTCTGAAAAACTGTTTTTT. Its protein is CASSEDRASEKLFF. This sequence joins TRBV28 and TRBJ1-4; 8 positions agree with TRBD1. Germline CDR1 is MDHEN and CDR2 is SYDVKM. V dropped 5 bases and J dropped 7; count of bases not matched to a gene: 6. This CDR3 contains 14 residues.

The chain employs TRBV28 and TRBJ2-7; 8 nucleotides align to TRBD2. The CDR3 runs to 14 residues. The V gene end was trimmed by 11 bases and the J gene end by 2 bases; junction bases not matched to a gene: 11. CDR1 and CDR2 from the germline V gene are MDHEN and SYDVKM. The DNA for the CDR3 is TGTGCCTCCTGGGGGGGACTAGGGACCTACGAGCAGTACTTC. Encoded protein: CASWGGLGTYEQYF.

The CDR3 coding sequence is TGCAGTGCTAGAGACTCCCTGGCGGGCTCCTACGAGCAGTACTTC. Its translation: CSARDSLAGSYEQYF. The V and J genes are TRBV20-1 and TRBJ2-7, with D perhaps matching TRBD2 (5 bases). This CDR3 comprises 15 residues. The germline CDR1 and CDR2 sequences are DFQATT and SNEGSKA (reference sequence). The V and J ends lost 0 bases and 0 bases respectively, with 12 bases between them.

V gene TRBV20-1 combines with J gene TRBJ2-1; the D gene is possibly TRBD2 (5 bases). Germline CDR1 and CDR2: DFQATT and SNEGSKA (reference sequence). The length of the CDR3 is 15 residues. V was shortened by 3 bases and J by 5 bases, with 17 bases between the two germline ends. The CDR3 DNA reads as TGCAGTGCTAGTCTGGAGGACTTCCCTAACAATGAGCAGTTCTTC. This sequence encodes CSASLEDFPNNEQFF.

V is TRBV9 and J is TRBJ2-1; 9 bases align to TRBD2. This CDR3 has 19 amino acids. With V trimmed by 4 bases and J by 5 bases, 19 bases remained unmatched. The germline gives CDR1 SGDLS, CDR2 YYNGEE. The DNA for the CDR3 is TGTGCCAGCAGCCTCCAGGGACAGAGCCTAGCGGGGAACAACAATGAGCAGTTCTTC. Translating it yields CASSLQGQSLAGNNNEQFF.

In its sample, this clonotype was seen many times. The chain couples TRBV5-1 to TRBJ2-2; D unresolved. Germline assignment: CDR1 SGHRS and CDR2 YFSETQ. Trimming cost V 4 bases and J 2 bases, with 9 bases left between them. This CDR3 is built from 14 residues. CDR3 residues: CASSPRRNTGELFF. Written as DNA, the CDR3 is TGCGCCAGCAGCCCACGGAGAAACACCGGGGAGCTGTTTTTT.

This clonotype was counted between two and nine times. CDR3 region: CASSYSIGGLRNEQFF. The CDR3, as DNA: TGTGCCAGCAGTTACAGCATAGGGGGCTTACGGAATGAGCAGTTCTTC. This chain connects TRBV6-2 or TRBV6-3 to TRBJ2-1, with 7 bases matching TRBD1. The CDR3 extends over 16 amino acids. With 2 bases clipped from V and 7 bases from J, the junction kept 11 bases outside the gene matches. Germline V lookup: CDR1 MNHEY, CDR2 SVGEGT.

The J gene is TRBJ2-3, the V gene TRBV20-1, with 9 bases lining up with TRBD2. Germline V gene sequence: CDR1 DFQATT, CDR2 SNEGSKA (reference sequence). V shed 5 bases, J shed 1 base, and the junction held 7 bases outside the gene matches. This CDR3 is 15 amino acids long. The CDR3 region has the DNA TGCAGTGCTCGCCACCTAGCGGGGCGCACAGATACGCAGTATTTT. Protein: CSARHLAGRTDTQYF.

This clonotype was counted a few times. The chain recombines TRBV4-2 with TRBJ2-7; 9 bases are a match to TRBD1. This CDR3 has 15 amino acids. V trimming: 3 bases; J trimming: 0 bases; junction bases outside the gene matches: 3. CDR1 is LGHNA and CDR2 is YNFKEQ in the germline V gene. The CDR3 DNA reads TGTGCCAGCAGCCAGGGGACAGGGCACTCCTACGAGCAGTACTTC. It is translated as CASSQGTGHSYEQYF.

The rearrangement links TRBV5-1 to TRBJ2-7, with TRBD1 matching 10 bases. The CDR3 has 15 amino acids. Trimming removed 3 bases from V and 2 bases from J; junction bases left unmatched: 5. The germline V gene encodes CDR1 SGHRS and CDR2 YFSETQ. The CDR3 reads CASSWTGTGAYEQYF. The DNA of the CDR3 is TGCGCCAGCAGCTGGACCGGGACAGGGGCCTACGAGCAGTACTTC.